Listed below are T cell receptor beta chains from one sample, sequenced in a study of neurological immune-mediated disorders. MiXCR, applied by TCRdb to the 5' RACE reads, yields one record per CDR3 protein. The sample lists 15,000 to 20,000 distinct CDR3 sequences, 9.5% to 12% occurring once. The sequenced material came from CD8+ T cells from blood. These receptors were obtained from a woman aged 45-59 years in good health. Each CDR3 is given with its conserved first and last residue. Fields, in order: CDR3 length, D gene, V gene, J gene, clone size, CDR3 DNA, CDR3 protein. D genes are given only for firm matches. Size is omitted from some rows. Given values are once, few, many or a class for expanded clones.

cdr3_length: 16; d_call: TRBD2; v_call: TRBV19; j_call: TRBJ2-1; clone_size: few; cdr3_nt: TGTGCCAGTAGTACCCCAAGGGCGGGGGGTTACAATGAGCAGTTCTTC; cdr3_aa: CASSTPRAGGYNEQFF
cdr3_length: 15; d_call: NA; v_call: TRBV28; j_call: TRBJ2-7; clone_size: NA; cdr3_nt: TGTGCCAGCAGTCCGACCAGCTCCTTGGCCTACGAGCAGTACTTC; cdr3_aa: CASSPTSSLAYEQYF
cdr3_length: 16; d_call: NA; v_call: TRBV4-1; j_call: TRBJ1-6; clone_size: many; cdr3_nt: TGCGCCAGCAGCCACCGAACAGACAGAGTCAATTCACCCCTCCACTTT; cdr3_aa: CASSHRTDRVNSPLHF
cdr3_length: 13; d_call: NA; v_call: TRBV20-1; j_call: TRBJ1-4; clone_size: few; cdr3_nt: TGCAGTGCTAGGGGACTGTACAATGAAAAACTGTTTTTT; cdr3_aa: CSARGLYNEKLFF
cdr3_length: 12; d_call: NA; v_call: TRBV20-1; j_call: TRBJ2-7; clone_size: medium-sized; cdr3_nt: TGCAGTGCTAGTCGGGGTAGTGTCGAGCAGTACTTC; cdr3_aa: CSASRGSVEQYF
cdr3_length: 15; d_call: TRBD2; v_call: TRBV20-1; j_call: TRBJ2-1; clone_size: many; cdr3_nt: TGCAGTGCTAGAGAGGCTAGCGGGAGTTACAATGAGCAGTTCTTC; cdr3_aa: CSAREASGSYNEQFF
cdr3_length: 15; d_call: TRBD1; v_call: TRBV5-5; j_call: TRBJ1-1; clone_size: many; cdr3_nt: TGTGCCAGCAGCTTGAATGACAGGGGGCATGGTGAAGCTTTCTTT; cdr3_aa: CASSLNDRGHGEAFF
cdr3_length: 16; d_call: TRBD1; v_call: TRBV7-6; j_call: TRBJ2-3; clone_size: many; cdr3_nt: TGTGCCAGCAGCTGGCTGGGACAGGGGTTGGCAGATACGCAGTATTTT; cdr3_aa: CASSWLGQGLADTQYF
cdr3_length: 14; d_call: NA; v_call: TRBV28; j_call: TRBJ1-1; clone_size: many; cdr3_nt: TGTGCCAGCAGCCCAAGGATGATGAACACTGAAGCTTTCTTT; cdr3_aa: CASSPRMMNTEAFF
cdr3_length: 15; d_call: NA; v_call: TRBV27; j_call: TRBJ2-2; clone_size: many; cdr3_nt: TGTGCCAGCAGTGGACCGGGTACGAACACCGGGGAGCTGTTTTTT; cdr3_aa: CASSGPGTNTGELFF
cdr3_length: 15; d_call: NA; v_call: TRBV5-6; j_call: TRBJ2-3; clone_size: many; cdr3_nt: TGTGCCAGCAGCGTGGACAGATGGGACACAGATACGCAGTATTTT; cdr3_aa: CASSVDRWDTDTQYF
cdr3_length: 11; d_call: TRBD1; v_call: TRBV12-3/TRBV12-4; j_call: TRBJ1-2; clone_size: many; cdr3_nt: TGTGCCAGCAACCCACTGGGACAGGGAGCCTTC; cdr3_aa: CASNPLGQGAF
cdr3_length: 14; d_call: NA; v_call: TRBV7-6; j_call: TRBJ2-5; clone_size: few; cdr3_nt: TGTGCCAGCAGCTTACAGGGCCTGGGAGAGACCCAGTACTTC; cdr3_aa: CASSLQGLGETQYF
cdr3_length: 14; d_call: TRBD2; v_call: TRBV20-1; j_call: TRBJ2-1; clone_size: many; cdr3_nt: TGCAGTGCTCCCCGACTAGCGGGAGACAATGAGCAGTTCTTC; cdr3_aa: CSAPRLAGDNEQFF
cdr3_length: 16; d_call: NA; v_call: TRBV7-9; j_call: TRBJ1-2; clone_size: many; cdr3_nt: TGTGCCAGCAGCCCCCGGGTGGCGGACAGCAACTATGGCTACACCTTC; cdr3_aa: CASSPRVADSNYGYTF
cdr3_length: 15; d_call: NA; v_call: TRBV28; j_call: TRBJ1-5; clone_size: medium-sized; cdr3_nt: TGTGCCAGCAGTTTACCCGGTTTTACGGAACAGCCCCAGCATTTT; cdr3_aa: CASSLPGFTEQPQHF
cdr3_length: 19; d_call: TRBD2; v_call: TRBV6-5; j_call: TRBJ2-5; clone_size: many; cdr3_nt: TGTGCCAGCAGTTACTCGAAGGACGTGGCGGGAGGGGGTTTAGAGACCCAGTACTTC; cdr3_aa: CASSYSKDVAGGGLETQYF
cdr3_length: 16; d_call: NA; v_call: TRBV4-1; j_call: TRBJ2-1; clone_size: many; cdr3_nt: TGCGCCAGCAGCCAAGATCTAGTACGCCCCGGGGGTGAGCAGTTCTTC; cdr3_aa: CASSQDLVRPGGEQFF
cdr3_length: 17; d_call: TRBD2; v_call: TRBV7-3; j_call: TRBJ2-1; clone_size: many; cdr3_nt: TGTGCCAGCAGCTTAAATGTACTAGCGGGGGCCTACAATGAGCAGTTCTTC; cdr3_aa: CASSLNVLAGAYNEQFF
cdr3_length: 13; d_call: NA; v_call: TRBV7-2; j_call: TRBJ2-7; clone_size: many; cdr3_nt: TGTGCCAGCAGCCCATTTCCGGGATACGAGCAGTACTTC; cdr3_aa: CASSPFPGYEQYF
cdr3_length: 14; d_call: TRBD1; v_call: TRBV5-1; j_call: TRBJ1-4; clone_size: many; cdr3_nt: TGCGCCAGCAGCCCCTTAGGGGGCGTTGAAAAACTGTTTTTT; cdr3_aa: CASSPLGGVEKLFF
cdr3_length: 16; d_call: TRBD2; v_call: TRBV27; j_call: TRBJ2-3; clone_size: many; cdr3_nt: TGTGCCAGCAGTTACGGGACTAGCGGGGGGGCAGATACGCAGTATTTT; cdr3_aa: CASSYGTSGGADTQYF
cdr3_length: 16; d_call: TRBD2; v_call: TRBV20-1; j_call: TRBJ2-3; clone_size: many; cdr3_nt: TGCAGTGCTAGATCCCCCTCGGGGGGTAGCACAGATACGCAGTATTTT; cdr3_aa: CSARSPSGGSTDTQYF
cdr3_length: 15; d_call: NA; v_call: TRBV20-1; j_call: TRBJ2-7; clone_size: many; cdr3_nt: TGCAGTGCTAGATCTCGAGGGGGACGCTCCTACGAGCAGTACTTC; cdr3_aa: CSARSRGGRSYEQYF
cdr3_length: 12; d_call: TRBD1; v_call: TRBV10-3; j_call: TRBJ2-1; clone_size: many; cdr3_nt: TGTGCCACTGGACAGGGGGCCGATGAGCAGTTCTTC; cdr3_aa: CATGQGADEQFF
cdr3_length: 16; d_call: TRBD2; v_call: TRBV20-1; j_call: TRBJ2-1; clone_size: medium-sized; cdr3_nt: TGCAGTGCGGAAAAAACCGGGACTAGCGGGGCTTATGAGCAGTTCTTC; cdr3_aa: CSAEKTGTSGAYEQFF
cdr3_length: 14; d_call: NA; v_call: TRBV20-1; j_call: TRBJ2-3; clone_size: many; cdr3_nt: TGCAGTACCTTCACAGGAGATAGCACAGATACGCAGTATTTT; cdr3_aa: CSTFTGDSTDTQYF
cdr3_length: 16; d_call: TRBD2; v_call: TRBV27; j_call: TRBJ2-1; clone_size: many; cdr3_nt: TGTGCCAGCAGTTTATCAGCGGGGGAAAAAGGGAATGAGCAGTTCTTC; cdr3_aa: CASSLSAGEKGNEQFF
cdr3_length: 13; d_call: NA; v_call: TRBV12-3/TRBV12-4; j_call: TRBJ2-6; clone_size: many; cdr3_nt: TGTGCCAGCATCGAACCAGGGGCCAACGTCCTGACTTTC; cdr3_aa: CASIEPGANVLTF
cdr3_length: 14; d_call: NA; v_call: TRBV11-2; j_call: TRBJ2-4; clone_size: many; cdr3_nt: TGTGCCAGCAGCCCCGAGTCCGTATTGGACATTCAGTACTTC; cdr3_aa: CASSPESVLDIQYF
cdr3_length: 15; d_call: NA; v_call: TRBV10-3; j_call: TRBJ2-7; clone_size: many; cdr3_nt: TGTGCCATCAGTCAAGCGACAGGACCATCCTACGAGCAGTACTTC; cdr3_aa: CAISQATGPSYEQYF
cdr3_length: 13; d_call: TRBD1; v_call: TRBV5-1; j_call: TRBJ2-7; clone_size: NA; cdr3_nt: TGCGCCAGCAAGGGGACAGGGAGGTACGAGCAGTACTTC; cdr3_aa: CASKGTGRYEQYF
cdr3_length: 12; d_call: NA; v_call: TRBV7-8; j_call: TRBJ2-7; clone_size: many; cdr3_nt: TGTGCCAGCAGCTTAGGGGACTACGAGCAGTACTTC; cdr3_aa: CASSLGDYEQYF
cdr3_length: 14; d_call: TRBD2; v_call: TRBV27; j_call: TRBJ2-5; clone_size: many; cdr3_nt: TGTGCCAGCAGGTATAGCGGGAGAGGCGAGACCCAGTACTTC; cdr3_aa: CASRYSGRGETQYF
cdr3_length: 15; d_call: NA; v_call: TRBV5-1; j_call: TRBJ2-7; clone_size: many; cdr3_nt: TGCGCCAGCAGCTTGAGTGGGGGGTCCTCCTACGAGCAGTACTTC; cdr3_aa: CASSLSGGSSYEQYF
cdr3_length: 12; d_call: NA; v_call: TRBV7-9; j_call: TRBJ2-1; clone_size: many; cdr3_nt: TGTGCCAGCAGCTTAACAGGAAAAGAGCAGTTCTTC; cdr3_aa: CASSLTGKEQFF
cdr3_length: 16; d_call: TRBD1; v_call: TRBV7-9; j_call: TRBJ1-4; clone_size: many; cdr3_nt: TGTGCCAGCAGCTCCTGGGACAGCGGGGCTAATGAAAAACTGTTTTTT; cdr3_aa: CASSSWDSGANEKLFF
cdr3_length: 15; d_call: TRBD2; v_call: TRBV29-1; j_call: TRBJ2-7; clone_size: many; cdr3_nt: TGCAGCGTTGACAGAGGGCGGGGGGCCTCCTACGAGCAGTACTTC; cdr3_aa: CSVDRGRGASYEQYF
cdr3_length: 16; d_call: NA; v_call: TRBV7-9; j_call: TRBJ2-1; clone_size: NA; cdr3_nt: TGTGCCAGCAGCCCGGCCTCGACTAGTCTGCTGGACGAGCAGTTCTTC; cdr3_aa: CASSPASTSLLDEQFF
cdr3_length: 13; d_call: NA; v_call: TRBV15; j_call: TRBJ1-1; clone_size: many; cdr3_nt: TGTGCCACCAGCGACCGATTGGACACTGAAGCTTTCTTT; cdr3_aa: CATSDRLDTEAFF
cdr3_length: 12; d_call: TRBD2; v_call: TRBV29-1; j_call: TRBJ2-1; clone_size: many; cdr3_nt: TGCAGCGTTGAAGCAGCGGGAGTTGAGCAGTTCTTC; cdr3_aa: CSVEAAGVEQFF
cdr3_length: 13; d_call: TRBD1; v_call: TRBV29-1; j_call: TRBJ2-7; clone_size: many; cdr3_nt: TGCAGCGGTGACAGGGTGTCCTCCTACGAGCAGTACTTC; cdr3_aa: CSGDRVSSYEQYF
cdr3_length: 15; d_call: TRBD1; v_call: TRBV5-1; j_call: TRBJ2-7; clone_size: many; cdr3_nt: TGCGCCAGCAGCCTAAGGACAGGGCCGGCCTACGAGCAGTACTTC; cdr3_aa: CASSLRTGPAYEQYF
cdr3_length: 15; d_call: NA; v_call: TRBV28; j_call: TRBJ2-1; clone_size: many; cdr3_nt: TGTGCCAGCAGTTTATTCGGTGGCTCCTACAATGAGCAGTTCTTC; cdr3_aa: CASSLFGGSYNEQFF
cdr3_length: 15; d_call: NA; v_call: TRBV2; j_call: TRBJ2-2; clone_size: many; cdr3_nt: TGTGCCAGCGGGTCGGGGTCCGTGTCCCCCGGGGAGCTGTTTTTT; cdr3_aa: CASGSGSVSPGELFF
cdr3_length: 15; d_call: NA; v_call: TRBV27; j_call: TRBJ2-1; clone_size: many; cdr3_nt: TGTGCCAGCAGTTCTTTCGAGGGGGGTTGGAATGAGCAGTTCTTC; cdr3_aa: CASSSFEGGWNEQFF
cdr3_length: 12; d_call: NA; v_call: TRBV9; j_call: TRBJ2-1; clone_size: many; cdr3_nt: TGTGCCAGCCAGAGTGGCTACAATGAGCAGTTCTTC; cdr3_aa: CASQSGYNEQFF
cdr3_length: 14; d_call: NA; v_call: TRBV28; j_call: TRBJ2-1; clone_size: NA; cdr3_nt: TGTGCCAGCAGTGTAGCGAGCTCCTACAATGAGCAGTTCTTC; cdr3_aa: CASSVASSYNEQFF
cdr3_length: 14; d_call: TRBD2; v_call: TRBV6-4; j_call: TRBJ2-4; clone_size: many; cdr3_nt: TGTGCCAGCAGTGATCCAGCGGGAGGAGGTATTCAGTACTTC; cdr3_aa: CASSDPAGGGIQYF
cdr3_length: 15; d_call: NA; v_call: TRBV6-2/TRBV6-3; j_call: TRBJ2-7; clone_size: NA; cdr3_nt: TGTGCCAGCACCGAGGGTGGAGAACCCCTGGGCGAGCAGTACTTC; cdr3_aa: CASTEGGEPLGEQYF
cdr3_length: 14; d_call: NA; v_call: TRBV14; j_call: TRBJ1-4; clone_size: many; cdr3_nt: TGTGCCAGCAGCCACCGGGGGTCTAATGAAAAACTGTTTTTT; cdr3_aa: CASSHRGSNEKLFF
cdr3_length: 15; d_call: NA; v_call: TRBV7-3; j_call: TRBJ2-1; clone_size: many; cdr3_nt: TGTGCCAGCAGCTCATCCGGGGACTCCTACAATGAGCAGTTCTTC; cdr3_aa: CASSSSGDSYNEQFF
cdr3_length: 15; d_call: TRBD1; v_call: TRBV20-1; j_call: TRBJ1-5; clone_size: many; cdr3_nt: TGCAGTGCTAGAGAGACAGGGGGCCCCAATCAGCCCCAGCATTTT; cdr3_aa: CSARETGGPNQPQHF
cdr3_length: 15; d_call: NA; v_call: TRBV20-1; j_call: TRBJ2-6; clone_size: many; cdr3_nt: TGCAGTGCTAGGGTTGATTCTGCTGGGGCCAACGTCCTGACTTTC; cdr3_aa: CSARVDSAGANVLTF